These T cell receptor beta chains were read from a single sample in a study of T cell changes during pregnancy in multiple sclerosis. Libraries were prepared by immunoSEQ multiplex PCR; TCRdb keeps only in-frame clonotypes and omits some of them. This table has over 30,000 clones, around 92% appearing once. This sample comprised CD8+ T cells from peripheral blood mononuclear cells, obtained in the second trimester of pregnancy. The receptors shown here come from a female donor in good health, enrolled as a control in a pregnancy study. Each CDR3 is given with its conserved first and last residue. The size entry is marked missing in some rows and otherwise reads once, few, many or a size class.

V gene	clone size	J gene	CDR3 protein
TRBV9	NA	TRBJ2-7	CASSVYTSGAPYEQYF
TRBV11-3	once	TRBJ2-7	CASSFRQPNEQYF
TRBV2	NA	TRBJ1-2	CASSGRGRRTPGTGGHNYGYTF
TRBV6-1	once	TRBJ2-7	CASSGTGTGYRSSYEQYF
TRBV7-3	NA	TRBJ1-3	CASRRVILLVAGNTIYF
TRBV4-1	NA	TRBJ2-5	CASSQDRTSLGGETQYF
TRBV19	NA	TRBJ1-1	CASSFRVGRVNTEAFF
TRBV6-5	NA	TRBJ1-1	CASSYSGHTEAFF
TRBV4-3	NA	TRBJ2-1	CASSQDWMSGDYYNEQFF
TRBV13	NA	TRBJ2-5	CASSLRLAGSQETQYF
TRBV6-5	NA	TRBJ2-5	CASTYTQGAQTQYF
TRBV9	NA	TRBJ1-4	CASSAPWGDEKLFF
TRBV7-9	NA	TRBJ1-6	CASSYTTGDNSPLHF
TRBV6-5	once	TRBJ2-7	CASSYGRLISSYEQYF
TRBV7-9	NA	TRBJ1-4	CASTLIPATNEKLFF
TRBV7-9	NA	TRBJ1-2	CASGGGRVDGYTF
TRBV11-3	NA	TRBJ2-3	CASSLDTRPGLLHF
TRBV29-1	NA	TRBJ1-1	CSVEARPLEAFF